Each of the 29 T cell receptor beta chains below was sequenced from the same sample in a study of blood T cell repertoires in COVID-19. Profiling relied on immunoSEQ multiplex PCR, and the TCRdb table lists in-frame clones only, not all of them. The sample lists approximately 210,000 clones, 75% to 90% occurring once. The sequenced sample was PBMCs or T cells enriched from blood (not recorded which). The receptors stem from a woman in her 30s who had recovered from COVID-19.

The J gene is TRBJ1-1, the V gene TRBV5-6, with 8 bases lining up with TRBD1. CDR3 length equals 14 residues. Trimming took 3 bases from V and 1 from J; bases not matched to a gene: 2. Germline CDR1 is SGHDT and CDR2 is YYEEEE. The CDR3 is CASSWGTGNTEAFF. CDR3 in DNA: TGTGCCAGCAGCTGGGGGACAGGGAACACTGAAGCTTTCTTT.

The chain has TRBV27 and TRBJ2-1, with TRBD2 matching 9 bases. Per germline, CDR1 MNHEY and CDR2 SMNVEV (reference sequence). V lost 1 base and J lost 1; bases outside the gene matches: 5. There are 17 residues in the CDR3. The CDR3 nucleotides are TGTGCCAGCAGTTTATACCTAGCGGGGCCATCCTACAATGAGCAGTTCTTC. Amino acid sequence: CASSLYLAGPSYNEQFF.

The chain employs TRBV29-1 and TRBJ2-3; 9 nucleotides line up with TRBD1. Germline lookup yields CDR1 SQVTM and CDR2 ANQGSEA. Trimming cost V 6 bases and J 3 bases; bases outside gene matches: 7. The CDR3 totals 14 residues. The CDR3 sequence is CSVTQGAGTDTQYF. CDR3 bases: TGCAGCGTAACACAGGGGGCTGGTACAGATACGCAGTATTTT.

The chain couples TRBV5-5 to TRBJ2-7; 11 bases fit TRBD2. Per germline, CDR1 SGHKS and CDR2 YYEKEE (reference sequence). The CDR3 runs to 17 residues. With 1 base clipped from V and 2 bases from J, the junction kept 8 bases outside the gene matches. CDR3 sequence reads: CASSLLGLAVSPYEQYF. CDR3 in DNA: TGTGCCAGCAGCTTGTTGGGACTAGCGGTCTCACCCTACGAGCAGTACTTC. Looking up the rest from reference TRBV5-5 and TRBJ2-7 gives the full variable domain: DAGVTQSPTHLIKTRGQQVTLRCSPISGHKSVSWYQQVLGQGPQFIFQYYEKEERGRGNFPDRFSARQFPNYSSELNVNALLLGDSALYLCASSLLGLAVSPYEQYFGPGTRLTVT.

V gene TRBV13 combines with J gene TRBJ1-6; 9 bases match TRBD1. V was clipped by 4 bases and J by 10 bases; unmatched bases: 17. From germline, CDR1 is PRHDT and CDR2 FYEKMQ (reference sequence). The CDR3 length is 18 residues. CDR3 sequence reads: CASSSQGRSGTGYSPLHF. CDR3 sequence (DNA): TGTGCCAGCAGCTCTCAAGGGCGCTCCGGGACAGGGTACTCACCCCTCCACTTT.

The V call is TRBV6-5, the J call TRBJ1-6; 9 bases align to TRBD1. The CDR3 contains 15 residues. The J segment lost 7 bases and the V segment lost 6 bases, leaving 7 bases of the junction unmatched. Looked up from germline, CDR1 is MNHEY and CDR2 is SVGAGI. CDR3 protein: CASRATGGENSPLHF. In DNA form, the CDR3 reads TGTGCCAGCAGAGCCACAGGGGGCGAAAATTCACCCCTCCACTTT.

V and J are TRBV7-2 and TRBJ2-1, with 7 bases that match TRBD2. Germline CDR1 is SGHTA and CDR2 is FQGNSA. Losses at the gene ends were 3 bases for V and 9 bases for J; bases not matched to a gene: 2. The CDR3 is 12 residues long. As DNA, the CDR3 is TGTGCCAGCAGCTTCCAGCGGGGTGAGCAGTTCTTC. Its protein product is CASSFQRGEQFF.

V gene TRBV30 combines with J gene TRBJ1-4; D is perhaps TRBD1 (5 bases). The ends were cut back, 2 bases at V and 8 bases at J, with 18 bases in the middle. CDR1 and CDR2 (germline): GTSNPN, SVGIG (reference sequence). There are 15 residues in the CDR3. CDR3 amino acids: CAWSQITGGAEKLFF. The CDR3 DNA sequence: TGTGCCTGGAGTCAAATTACAGGTGGGGCCGAAAAACTGTTTTTT.

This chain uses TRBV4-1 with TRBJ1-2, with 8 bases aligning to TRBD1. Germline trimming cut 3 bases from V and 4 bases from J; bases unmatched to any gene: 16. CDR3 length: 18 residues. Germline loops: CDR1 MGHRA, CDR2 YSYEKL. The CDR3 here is CASSHGGDRGAPSYGYTF. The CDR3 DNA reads TGCGCCAGCAGCCACGGCGGTGACAGGGGCGCCCCTTCCTATGGCTACACCTTC.

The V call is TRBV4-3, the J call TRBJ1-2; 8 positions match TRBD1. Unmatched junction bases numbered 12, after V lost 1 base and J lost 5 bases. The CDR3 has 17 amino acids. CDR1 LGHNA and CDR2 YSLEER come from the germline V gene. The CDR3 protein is CASSQGADSTGDYGYTF. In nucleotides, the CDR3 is TGCGCCAGCAGCCAAGGGGCGGATTCGACAGGGGATTATGGCTACACCTTC.

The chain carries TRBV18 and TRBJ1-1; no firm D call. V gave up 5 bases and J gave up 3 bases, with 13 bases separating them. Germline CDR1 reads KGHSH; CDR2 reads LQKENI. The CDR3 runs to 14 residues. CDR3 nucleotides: TGTGCCAGCTCAACCGGAGGGCAGGACACTGAAGCTTTCTTT. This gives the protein CASSTGGQDTEAFF.

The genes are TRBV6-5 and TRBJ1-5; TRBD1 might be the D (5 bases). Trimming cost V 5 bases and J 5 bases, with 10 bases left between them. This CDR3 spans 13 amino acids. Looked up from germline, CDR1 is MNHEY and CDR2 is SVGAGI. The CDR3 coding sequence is TGTGCCAGCAGTCCCGGAGGGGATCAGCCCCAGCATTTT. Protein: CASSPGGDQPQHF.

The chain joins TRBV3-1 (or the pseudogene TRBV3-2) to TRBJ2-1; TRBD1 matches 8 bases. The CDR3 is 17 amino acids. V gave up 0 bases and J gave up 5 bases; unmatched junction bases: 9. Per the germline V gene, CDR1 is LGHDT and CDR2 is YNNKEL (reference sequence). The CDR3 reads CASSQESPGQVDNEQFF. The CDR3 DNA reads TGTGCCAGCAGCCAAGAATCACCGGGACAGGTGGACAATGAGCAGTTCTTC.

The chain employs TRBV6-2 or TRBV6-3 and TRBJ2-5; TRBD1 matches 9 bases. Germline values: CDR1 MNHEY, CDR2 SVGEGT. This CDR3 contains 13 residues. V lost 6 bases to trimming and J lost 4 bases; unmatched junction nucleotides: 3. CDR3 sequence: CASSPDRGETQYF. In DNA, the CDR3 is TGTGCCAGCAGCCCGGACAGGGGAGAGACCCAGTACTTC.

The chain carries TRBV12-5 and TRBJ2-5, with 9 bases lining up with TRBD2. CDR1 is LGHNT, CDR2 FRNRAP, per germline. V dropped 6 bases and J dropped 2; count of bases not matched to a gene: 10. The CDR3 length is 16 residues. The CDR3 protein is CASGQGAGGNQETQYF. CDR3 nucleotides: TGTGCTAGTGGACAAGGAGCGGGAGGTAATCAAGAGACCCAGTACTTC.

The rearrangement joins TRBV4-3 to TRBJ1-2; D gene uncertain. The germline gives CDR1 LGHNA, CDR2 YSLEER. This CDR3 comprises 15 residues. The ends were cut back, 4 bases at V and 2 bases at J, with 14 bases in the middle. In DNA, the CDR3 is TGCGCCAGCAGCCGGGGAGAAGGAAAGAACTATGGCTACACCTTC. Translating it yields CASSRGEGKNYGYTF.

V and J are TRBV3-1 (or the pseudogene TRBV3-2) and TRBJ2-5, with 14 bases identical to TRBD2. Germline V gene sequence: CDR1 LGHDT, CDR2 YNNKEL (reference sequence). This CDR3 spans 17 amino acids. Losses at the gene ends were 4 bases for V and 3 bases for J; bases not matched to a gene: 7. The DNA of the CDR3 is TGTGCCAGCAGCCGGCGGGGGACTAGCGGGGGCGAAGAGACCCAGTACTTC. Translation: CASSRRGTSGGEETQYF.

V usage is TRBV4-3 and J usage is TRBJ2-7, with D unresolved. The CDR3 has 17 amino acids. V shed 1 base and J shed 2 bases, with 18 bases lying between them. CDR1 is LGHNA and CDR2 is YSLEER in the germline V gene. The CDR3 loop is CASSQVIETRFPYEQYF. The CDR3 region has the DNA TGCGCCAGCAGCCAAGTTATTGAGACACGGTTCCCCTACGAGCAGTACTTC.

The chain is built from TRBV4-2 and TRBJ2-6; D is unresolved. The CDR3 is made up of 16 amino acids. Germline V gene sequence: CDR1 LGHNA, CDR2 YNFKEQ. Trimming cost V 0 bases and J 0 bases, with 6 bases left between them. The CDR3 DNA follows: TGTGCCAGCAGCCAAGAACAGAGCTCTGGGGCCAACGTCCTGACTTTC. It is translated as CASSQEQSSGANVLTF.

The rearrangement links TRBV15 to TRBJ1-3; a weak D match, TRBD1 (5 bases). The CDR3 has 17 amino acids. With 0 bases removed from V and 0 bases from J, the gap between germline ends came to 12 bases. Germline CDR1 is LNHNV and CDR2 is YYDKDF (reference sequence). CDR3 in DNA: TGTGCCACCAGCAGAGATGGAAGGGGTAGCTCTGGAAACACCATATATTTT. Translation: CATSRDGRGSSGNTIYF.

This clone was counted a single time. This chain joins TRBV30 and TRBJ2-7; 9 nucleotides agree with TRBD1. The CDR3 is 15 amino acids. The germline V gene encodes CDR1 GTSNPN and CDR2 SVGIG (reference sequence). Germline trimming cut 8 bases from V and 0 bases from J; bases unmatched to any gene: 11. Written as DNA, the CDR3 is TGTGCCCGGGACAGGGAGACCAGTAACTCCTACGAGCAGTACTTC. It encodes CARDRETSNSYEQYF.

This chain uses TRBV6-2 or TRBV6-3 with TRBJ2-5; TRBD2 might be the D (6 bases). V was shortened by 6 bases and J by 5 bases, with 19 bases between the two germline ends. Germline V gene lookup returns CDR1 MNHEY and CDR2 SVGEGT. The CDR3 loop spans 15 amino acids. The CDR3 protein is CASSPVGGGRETQYF. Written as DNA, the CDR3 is TGTGCCAGCAGCCCCGTCGGGGGAGGTCGGGAGACCCAGTACTTC.

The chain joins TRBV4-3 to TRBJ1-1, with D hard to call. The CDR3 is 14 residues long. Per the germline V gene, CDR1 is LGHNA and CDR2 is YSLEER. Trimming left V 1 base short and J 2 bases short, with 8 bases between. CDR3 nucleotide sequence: TGCGCCAGCAGCCAAGGACCGGGAAACACTGAAGCTTTCTTT. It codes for CASSQGPGNTEAFF.

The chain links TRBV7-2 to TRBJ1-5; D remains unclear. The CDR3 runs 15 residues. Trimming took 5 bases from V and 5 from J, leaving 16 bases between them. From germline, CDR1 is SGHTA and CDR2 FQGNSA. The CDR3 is CASSPSGRKDQPQHF. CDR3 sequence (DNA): TGTGCCAGCAGCCCGAGTGGGCGAAAAGATCAGCCCCAGCATTTT.

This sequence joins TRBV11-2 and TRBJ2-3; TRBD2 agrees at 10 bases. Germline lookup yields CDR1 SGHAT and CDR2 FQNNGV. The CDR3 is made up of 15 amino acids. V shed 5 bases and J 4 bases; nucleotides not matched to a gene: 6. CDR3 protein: CASSTTSGVADTQYF. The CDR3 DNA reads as TGTGCCAGCAGCACTACTAGCGGGGTTGCAGATACGCAGTATTTT.

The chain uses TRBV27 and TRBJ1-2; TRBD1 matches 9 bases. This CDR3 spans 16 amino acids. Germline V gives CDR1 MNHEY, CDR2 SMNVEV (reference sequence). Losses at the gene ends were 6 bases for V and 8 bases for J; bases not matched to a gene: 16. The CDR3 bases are TGTGCCAGCAGCCCCATACAGGGGGCGAGGTTACTAGGCTACACCTTC. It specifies CASSPIQGARLLGYTF.

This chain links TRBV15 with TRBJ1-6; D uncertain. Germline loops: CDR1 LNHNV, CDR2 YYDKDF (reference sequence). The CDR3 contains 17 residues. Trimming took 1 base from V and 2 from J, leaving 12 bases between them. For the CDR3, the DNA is TGTGCCACCAGCAGAGCTGCTACAGTACCCTATAATTCACCCCTCCACTTT. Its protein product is CATSRAATVPYNSPLHF.

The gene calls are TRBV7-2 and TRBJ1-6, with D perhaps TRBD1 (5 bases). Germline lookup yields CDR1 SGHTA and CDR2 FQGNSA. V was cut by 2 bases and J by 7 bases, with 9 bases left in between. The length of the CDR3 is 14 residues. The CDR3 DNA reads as TGTGCCAGCAGCTTACTAGGGGCGAATTCACCCCTCCACTTT. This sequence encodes CASSLLGANSPLHF.

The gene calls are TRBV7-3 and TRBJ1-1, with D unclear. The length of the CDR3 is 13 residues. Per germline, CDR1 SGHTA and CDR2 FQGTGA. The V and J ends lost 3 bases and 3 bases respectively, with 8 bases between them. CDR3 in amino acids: CASSFGRDTEAFF. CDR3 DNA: TGTGCCAGCAGCTTTGGGCGGGACACTGAAGCTTTCTTT.